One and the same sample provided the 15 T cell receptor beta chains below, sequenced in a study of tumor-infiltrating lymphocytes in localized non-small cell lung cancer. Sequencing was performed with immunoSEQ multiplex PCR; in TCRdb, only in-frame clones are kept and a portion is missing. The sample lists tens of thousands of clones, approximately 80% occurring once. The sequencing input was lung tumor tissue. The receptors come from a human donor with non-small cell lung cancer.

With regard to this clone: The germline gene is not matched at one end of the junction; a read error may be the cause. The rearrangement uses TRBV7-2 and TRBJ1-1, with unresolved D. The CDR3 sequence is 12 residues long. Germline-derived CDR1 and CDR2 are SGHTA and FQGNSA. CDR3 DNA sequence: TGTGCCAGCAGCTTAGCGGAGTGGGAGCTAGCCTTT. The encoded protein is CASSLAEWELAF.

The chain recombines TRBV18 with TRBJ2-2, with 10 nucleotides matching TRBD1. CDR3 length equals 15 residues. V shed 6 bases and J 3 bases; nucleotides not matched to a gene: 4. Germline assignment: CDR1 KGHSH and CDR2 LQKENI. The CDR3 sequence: CASSGTGAYTGELFF. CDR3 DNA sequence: TGTGCCAGCTCCGGGACAGGGGCTTACACCGGGGAGCTGTTTTTT.

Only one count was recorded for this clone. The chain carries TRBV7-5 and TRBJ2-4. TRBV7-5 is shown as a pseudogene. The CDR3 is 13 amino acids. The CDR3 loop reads CARNSGLQNIQYF. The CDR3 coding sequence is TGTGCCAGAAATTCGGGGCTCCAGAACATTCAGTACTTC.

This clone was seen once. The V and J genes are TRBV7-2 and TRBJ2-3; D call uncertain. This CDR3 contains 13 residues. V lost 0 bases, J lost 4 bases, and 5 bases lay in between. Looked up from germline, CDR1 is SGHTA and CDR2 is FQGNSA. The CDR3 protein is CASSLAKADTQYF. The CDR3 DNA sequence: TGTGCCAGCAGCTTAGCGAAGGCAGATACGCAGTATTTT.

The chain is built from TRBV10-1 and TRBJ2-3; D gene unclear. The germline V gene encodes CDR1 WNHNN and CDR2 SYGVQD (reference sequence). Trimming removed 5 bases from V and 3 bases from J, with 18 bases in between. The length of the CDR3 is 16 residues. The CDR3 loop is CASSPIYLSPTDTQYF. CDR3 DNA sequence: TGCGCCAGCAGTCCAATTTACCTGTCCCCAACAGATACGCAGTATTTT.

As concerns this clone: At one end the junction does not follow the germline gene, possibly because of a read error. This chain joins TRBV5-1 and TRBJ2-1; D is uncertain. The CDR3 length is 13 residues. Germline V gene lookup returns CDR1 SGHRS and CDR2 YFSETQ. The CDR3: CASSLGGYNEQFF. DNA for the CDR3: TGCGCTAGCAGCTTGGGCGGCTACAATGAGCAGTTCTTC.

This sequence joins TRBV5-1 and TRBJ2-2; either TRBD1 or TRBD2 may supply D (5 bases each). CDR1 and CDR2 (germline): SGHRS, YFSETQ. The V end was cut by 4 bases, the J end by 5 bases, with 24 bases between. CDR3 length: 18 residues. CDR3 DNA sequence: TGCGCCAGCAGCGCCGTGTTTTTATCAGGGAGTGGTACCGGGGAGCTGTTTTTT. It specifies CASSAVFLSGSGTGELFF.

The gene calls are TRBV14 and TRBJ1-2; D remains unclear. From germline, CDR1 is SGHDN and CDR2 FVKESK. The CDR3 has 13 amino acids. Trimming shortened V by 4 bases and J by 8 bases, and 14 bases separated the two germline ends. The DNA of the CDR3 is TGTGCCAGCAGCCCCTTGGACTCTGGAGGCTACACCTTC. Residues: CASSPLDSGGYTF.

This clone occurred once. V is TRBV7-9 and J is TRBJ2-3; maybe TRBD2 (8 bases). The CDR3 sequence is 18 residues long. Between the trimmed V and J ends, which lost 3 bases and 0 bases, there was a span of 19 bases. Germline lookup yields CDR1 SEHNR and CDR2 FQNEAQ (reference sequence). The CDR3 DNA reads TGTGCCAGCAGCTTTGACAGGGTCAGCGGGAGTAGCACAGATACGCAGTATTTT. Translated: CASSFDRVSGSSTDTQYF.

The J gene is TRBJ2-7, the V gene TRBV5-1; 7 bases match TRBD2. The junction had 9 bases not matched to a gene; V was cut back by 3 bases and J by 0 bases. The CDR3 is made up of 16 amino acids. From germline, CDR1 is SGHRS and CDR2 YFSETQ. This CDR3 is CASSSRLGGSSYEQYF. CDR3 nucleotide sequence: TGCGCCAGCAGCTCCCGGTTGGGCGGGAGCTCCTACGAGCAGTACTTC.

The CDR3 DNA reads TGCGCCAGCAGGGGAGGTCATAATGAAAAACTGTTTTTT. Translating gives CASRGGHNEKLFF. V is TRBV5-1 and J is TRBJ1-4; D gene uncertain. V was cut by 5 bases and J by 4 bases, with 9 bases left in between. The CDR3 is made up of 13 amino acids. Germline loops: CDR1 SGHRS, CDR2 YFSETQ.

CDR3 in DNA: TGTGCCAGCAGATTCGCCTCCGGGGAGCTGTTTTTT. It translates to CASRFASGELFF. This sequence joins TRBV6-5 and TRBJ2-2; no firm D call. V lost 6 bases and J 6 bases, leaving 8 bases between the germline ends. The CDR3 totals 12 residues. Germline CDR1 is MNHEY and CDR2 is SVGAGI.

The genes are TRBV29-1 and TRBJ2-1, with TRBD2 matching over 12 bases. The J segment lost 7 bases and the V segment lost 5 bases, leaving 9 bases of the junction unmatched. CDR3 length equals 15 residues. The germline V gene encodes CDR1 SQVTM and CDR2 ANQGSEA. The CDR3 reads CSVPRLAGVTNEQFF. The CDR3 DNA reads TGCAGCGTTCCCCGACTAGCGGGAGTAACTAATGAGCAGTTCTTC.

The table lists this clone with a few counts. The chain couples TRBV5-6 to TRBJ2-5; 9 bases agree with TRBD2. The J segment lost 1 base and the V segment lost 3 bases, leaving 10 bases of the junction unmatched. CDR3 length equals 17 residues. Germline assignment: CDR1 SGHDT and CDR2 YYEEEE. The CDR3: CASSWARTSVSQETQYF. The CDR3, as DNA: TGTGCCAGCAGCTGGGCCCGGACTAGCGTTTCCCAAGAGACCCAGTACTTC.

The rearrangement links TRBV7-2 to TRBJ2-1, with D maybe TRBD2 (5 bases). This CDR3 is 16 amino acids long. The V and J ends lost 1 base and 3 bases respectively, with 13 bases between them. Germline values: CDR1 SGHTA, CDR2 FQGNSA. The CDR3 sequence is CASSLEGLGGYNEQFF. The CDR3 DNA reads TGTGCCAGCAGCTTAGAAGGATTAGGAGGCTACAATGAGCAGTTCTTC.